Below, 27 T cell receptor beta chains from the same sample are listed, as sequenced in a study of T cells after yellow fever vaccination. TCRdb analysed the 5' RACE reads with MiXCR anew, one entry per CDR3 protein. Here the sample spans a few hundred thousand distinct CDR3 sequences, less than 20% being singletons. This specimen was PBMCs, taken 15 days after the yellow fever booster vaccination. These receptor sequences come from a man aged 25-40 years who received the YFV17D yellow fever vaccine.

This chain links TRBV20-1 with TRBJ2-7; D gene ambiguous. The CDR3 runs to 12 residues. V shed 7 bases and J shed 0 bases, with 10 bases lying between them. The germline gives CDR1 DFQATT, CDR2 SNEGSKA (reference sequence). CDR3 sequence (DNA): TGCAGTGTTAAACGACCCTCCTACGAGCAGTACTTC. Residues: CSVKRPSYEQYF.

The V call is TRBV28, the J call TRBJ2-3, with 9 bases matching TRBD2. The CDR3 totals 14 residues. The germline V gene has CDR1 MDHEN and CDR2 SYDVKM. J lost 6 bases, V lost 5 bases, and 6 bases had no gene match. The CDR3 spells CASSLAGRADTQYF. The CDR3 nucleotides read TGTGCCAGCAGTCTAGCGGGGAGGGCGGATACGCAGTATTTT.

This clonotype occurred many times. The chain couples TRBV28 to TRBJ2-7; D remains unclear. Germline V lookup: CDR1 MDHEN, CDR2 SYDVKM. This CDR3 region has 11 residues. V was cut by 6 bases and J by 6 bases, with 9 bases left in between. CDR3 residues: CASSLRSEQYF. CDR3 DNA sequence: TGTGCCAGCAGCCTCCGCAGCGAGCAGTACTTC.

This clonotype was picked up a small number of times. The chain recombines TRBV12-3 or TRBV12-4 with TRBJ2-1; 7 nucleotides align to TRBD2. CDR3 length: 15 amino acids. V trimming: 6 bases; J trimming: 4 bases; junction bases outside the gene matches: 9. CDR3 nucleotide sequence: TGTGCCAGCAGGACCAGCAGCGGGGATTACAATGAGCAGTTCTTC. Its translation: CASRTSSGDYNEQFF.

This clonotype was detected only a few times. The chain combines TRBV7-8 with TRBJ1-3; TRBD1 might be the D (6 bases). CDR3 size: 15 residues. V was pared by 5 bases and J by 3 bases, with 14 bases between. The germline gives CDR1 SGHVS, CDR2 FQNEAQ. CDR3 residues: CASSPDKGVGNTIYF. The CDR3 coding sequence is TGTGCCAGCAGCCCCGATAAGGGGGTTGGAAACACCATATATTTT.

This clonotype was counted between two and nine times. The chain uses TRBV12-3 or TRBV12-4 and TRBJ1-2; TRBD1 agrees at 8 bases. CDR3 length: 15 residues. J lost 2 bases, V lost 6 bases, and 8 bases had no gene match. In nucleotides, the CDR3 is TGTGCCAGCAGACCTACAGGGGGTGGAAACTATGGCTACACCTTC. Its protein product is CASRPTGGGNYGYTF.

V usage is TRBV5-1 and J usage is TRBJ2-5; D gene ambiguous. Looked up from germline, CDR1 is SGHRS and CDR2 is YFSETQ. V gave up 0 bases and J gave up 5 bases, with 17 bases separating them. The CDR3 length is 16 residues. Here the CDR3 DNA reads TGCGCCAGCAGCTTGGATGGACCGGGCCCCACGGAGACCCAGTACTTC. Encoded protein: CASSLDGPGPTETQYF.

V and J are TRBV5-6 and TRBJ2-3, with 8 bases matching TRBD1. V lost 2 bases to trimming and J lost 4 bases; unmatched junction nucleotides: 6. This CDR3 is built from 15 residues. CDR1 is SGHDT, CDR2 YYEEEE, per germline. CDR3 bases: TGTGCCAGCAGCTTCCGGGACAGGAGGGCAGATACGCAGTATTTT. It encodes CASSFRDRRADTQYF.

This clonotype was seen a few times. The rearrangement joins TRBV4-3 to TRBJ2-1, with 7 bases lining up with TRBD2. Germline assignment: CDR1 LGHNA and CDR2 YSLEER. With 3 bases clipped from V and 3 bases from J, the junction kept 2 bases outside the gene matches. CDR3 length: 14 amino acids. CDR3 nucleotides: TGCGCCAGCAGCCAGAGGGACTACTACAATGAGCAGTTCTTC. It encodes CASSQRDYYNEQFF.

This clonotype has just a few counts. The chain carries TRBV6-5 and TRBJ2-3, with D tentatively TRBD2 (6 bases). CDR3 length: 16 amino acids. Trimming removed 2 bases at V and 5 bases at J, with 17 bases between. The germline gives CDR1 MNHEY, CDR2 SVGAGI. Here the CDR3 DNA reads TGTGCCAGCAGTTACGCGGGGCGCGCTCCTGAAGATACGCAGTATTTT. It is translated as CASSYAGRAPEDTQYF.

The chain employs TRBV12-3 or TRBV12-4 and TRBJ2-3, with TRBD2 matching over 8 bases. Trimming at V came to 3 bases and at J to 4 bases, leaving 12 bases not matched to a gene. The CDR3 extends over 17 amino acids. CDR3: CASSFSRSLAEPDTQYF. The CDR3 nucleotides read TGTGCCAGCAGTTTTAGTCGGTCACTAGCGGAACCAGATACGCAGTATTTT.

This clonotype was picked up a small number of times. As DNA, the CDR3 is TGTGCCAGCAGCTTACAGGGGACGGGGAACACTGAAGCTTTCTTT. Protein sequence: CASSLQGTGNTEAFF. The V call is TRBV11-2, the J call TRBJ1-1; maybe TRBD1 (6 bases). The germline CDR1 and CDR2 sequences are SGHAT and FQNNGV. V shed 2 bases and J shed 1 base, with 11 bases lying between them. This CDR3 region has 15 residues.

In this sample, this clonotype turned up a few times. V and J are TRBV7-3 and TRBJ2-2; 13 bases fit TRBD2. After removal of 4 bases from V and 5 bases from J, the junction contained 4 bases not matched to a gene. This CDR3 is built from 16 residues. Germline-derived CDR1 and CDR2 are SGHTA and FQGTGA. The CDR3 protein is CASSSQLAGGTGELFF. The CDR3 bases are TGTGCCAGCAGCTCTCAACTAGCGGGAGGGACCGGGGAGCTGTTTTTT.

The rearrangement joins TRBV28 to TRBJ2-1; D call uncertain. This CDR3 is built from 11 residues. Germline CDR1 is MDHEN and CDR2 is SYDVKM. V was pared by 4 bases and J by 12 bases, with 10 bases between. CDR3 sequence: CASSSPVVQFF. The CDR3 nucleotides read TGTGCCAGCAGTTCCCCGGTAGTGCAGTTCTTC.

This clonotype was seen a handful of times. The chain employs TRBV7-2 and TRBJ2-7; D is perhaps TRBD2 (5 bases). This CDR3 has 14 residues. Germline CDR1 and CDR2: SGHTA and FQGNSA. V shed 5 bases and J shed 7 bases, with 18 bases lying between them. As DNA, the CDR3 is TGTGCCAGCAGCGAAGCTAGCTCTAGCTGGGAGCAGTACTTC. Translation: CASSEASSSWEQYF. The full variable domain, with the rest looked up from reference TRBV7-2 and TRBJ2-7, is GAGVSQSPSNKVTEKGKDVELRCDPISGHTALYWYRQSLGQGLEFLIYFQGNSAPDKSGLPSDRFSAERTGGSVSTLTIQRTQQEDSAVYLCASSEASSSWEQYFGPGTRLTVT.

The V call is TRBV15, the J call TRBJ2-5; D is unresolved. The CDR3 loop spans 12 amino acids. Germline V CDR1 and CDR2: LNHNV, YYDKDF (reference sequence). Trimming shortened V by 6 bases and J by 5 bases, and 10 bases separated the two germline ends. The CDR3 reads CATRKGRETQYF. The CDR3 DNA reads as TGTGCCACCAGGAAGGGAAGGGAGACCCAGTACTTC.

This clonotype showed up just a few times. The rearrangement joins TRBV29-1 to TRBJ2-2; 11 bases map to TRBD2. J gave up 4 bases and V 5 bases, and 3 bases lay outside the gene matches. This CDR3 spans 14 amino acids. CDR1 and CDR2 from the germline V gene are SQVTM and ANQGSEA. CDR3 coding DNA: TGCAGCGTTTCACTAGCGGGAGTCACCGGGGAGCTGTTTTTT. Encoded protein: CSVSLAGVTGELFF.

This clonotype was observed a few times. The chain joins TRBV5-1 to TRBJ2-2, with D uncertain. The germline V gene has CDR1 SGHRS and CDR2 YFSETQ. The CDR3 sequence is 14 residues long. Trimming removed 2 bases from V and 2 bases from J, with 7 bases in between. In nucleotides, the CDR3 is TGCGCCAGCAGCTTCCCGACTAACACCGGGGAGCTGTTTTTT. Its protein is CASSFPTNTGELFF.

Ten or more counts support this clonotype. The rearrangement uses TRBV6-2 or TRBV6-3 and TRBJ2-3, with D unresolved. The CDR3 runs 11 residues. Germline loops: CDR1 MNHEY, CDR2 SVGEGT. The V end was cut by 6 bases, the J end by 3 bases, with 4 bases between. CDR3 in DNA: TGTGCCAGCAGGGGTACAGATACGCAGTATTTT. Translating gives CASRGTDTQYF.

This chain uses TRBV11-2 with TRBJ2-2, with 7 bases fitting TRBD1. Germline values: CDR1 SGHAT, CDR2 FQNNGV. The CDR3 is made up of 13 amino acids. With V trimmed by 11 bases and J by 8 bases, 11 bases remained unmatched. The CDR3 DNA is TGTGCCGGACGGGACAGTGGATATGGGGAGCTGTTTTTT. This gives the protein CAGRDSGYGELFF.

The rearrangement links TRBV20-1 to TRBJ1-2; TRBD1 agrees at 7 bases. Germline assignment: CDR1 DFQATT and CDR2 SNEGSKA (reference sequence). With V trimmed by 5 bases and J by 7 bases, 7 bases remained unmatched. The CDR3 is 12 amino acids. CDR3 DNA: TGCAGTGCTGGGACAGCCAGCTTTGGCTACACCTTC. This encodes CSAGTASFGYTF.

This clonotype was seen a handful of times. The chain uses TRBV5-1 and TRBJ2-1, with D possibly matching TRBD2 (5 bases). V was cut by 4 bases and J by 5 bases, with 13 bases left in between. The CDR3 extends over 14 amino acids. Germline lookup yields CDR1 SGHRS and CDR2 YFSETQ. CDR3 protein: CASSLRGSDNEQFF. CDR3 in DNA: TGCGCCAGCAGCCTTAGAGGGAGCGACAATGAGCAGTTCTTC.

The J gene is TRBJ1-4, the V gene TRBV5-1; D is perhaps TRBD1 (5 bases). The CDR3 is 16 residues long. Germline lookup yields CDR1 SGHRS and CDR2 YFSETQ. V was clipped by 1 base and J by 0 bases, with 10 bases between them. The CDR3 reads CASSLMGVATNEKLFF. CDR3 nucleotide sequence: TGCGCCAGCAGCTTGATGGGGGTAGCAACTAATGAAAAACTGTTTTTT.

This clonotype appeared a few times. The gene calls are TRBV7-9 and TRBJ2-6; a possible D gene is TRBD1 (5 bases). CDR3 length: 15 residues. Trimming removed 7 bases at V and 4 bases at J, with 14 bases between. CDR1 and CDR2 (germline): SEHNR, FQNEAQ (reference sequence). CDR3 region: CASTPPGQGANVLTF. The CDR3, as DNA: TGTGCCAGCACCCCTCCAGGGCAAGGGGCCAACGTCCTGACTTTC.

This clonotype has more than one count but fewer than ten. The V and J genes are TRBV5-6 and TRBJ1-3; 7 positions agree with TRBD1. The CDR3 loop spans 17 amino acids. Germline CDR1 and CDR2: SGHDT and YYEEEE. Unmatched junction bases numbered 8, after V lost 0 bases and J lost 2 bases. CDR3 protein: CASSLGPQTGPGNTIYF. The DNA for the CDR3 is TGTGCCAGCAGCTTGGGTCCCCAGACAGGGCCTGGAAACACCATATATTTT.

V is TRBV6-1 and J is TRBJ2-2; D is undetermined. V lost 7 bases and J 5 bases, leaving 11 bases between the germline ends. The CDR3 contains 13 residues. CDR1 and CDR2 (germline): MNHNS, SASEGT. The CDR3 region has the DNA TGTGCCAGCACCAACCCCCTGACCGGGGAGCTGTTTTTT. Translating it yields CASTNPLTGELFF.

This clonotype was seen a few times. The chain carries TRBV20-1 and TRBJ2-7; 13 positions agree with TRBD2. Germline V gene data show CDR1 as DFQATT and CDR2 as SNEGSKA (reference sequence). The V gene end was trimmed by 3 bases and the J gene end by 5 bases; junction bases not matched to a gene: 7. The CDR3 covers 15 residues. The CDR3 region is CSASTPGLAGNEQYF. CDR3 nucleotide sequence: TGCAGTGCTAGCACCCCGGGACTAGCGGGAAACGAGCAGTACTTC.